This is a list of T cell receptor beta chains from one sample in a study of blood T cell repertoires in COVID-19. Sequencing used immunoSEQ multiplex PCR; TCRdb keeps in-frame clones, though not all of them. The repertoire consists of approximately 250,000 clones, with approximately 90% occurring once and the leading ten covering roughly 2.8%. The sequenced sample consisted of PBMCs or T cells enriched from blood (not recorded which). These receptors were obtained from a man between 35 and 55 years old who had been exposed to COVID-19. The CDR3 runs from the conserved cysteine through the conserved F or W. D genes are given only for firm matches. Expanded clones are given a class, and other clones once, few, many or no size at all.

j_gene,d_gene,abundance,v_gene,CDR3aa,CDR3nt
TRBJ2-3,TRBD2,-,TRBV5-1,CASSYGTSGSSTDTQYF,TGCGCCAGCAGCTATGGGACTAGCGGGAGTAGTACAGATACGCAGTATTTT
TRBJ1-1,-,-,TRBV4-2,CASSQATDSLNTEAFF,TGTGCCAGCAGCCAAGCCACGGACAGCCTGAACACTGAAGCTTTCTTT
TRBJ2-6,-,-,TRBV4-2,CASSQEANSGAGANVLTF,TGTGCCAGCAGCCAAGAGGCGAATTCAGGGGCTGGGGCCAACGTCCTGACTTTC
TRBJ1-1,TRBD1,-,TRBV2,CASTQGATEAFF,TGTGCCAGCACACAGGGGGCTACTGAAGCTTTCTTT
TRBJ2-5,TRBD2,-,TRBV5-1,CASSLGLAEQETQYF,TGCGCCAGCAGCTTGGGACTAGCGGAACAAGAGACCCAGTACTTC
TRBJ2-5,-,few,TRBV2,CASSGQGLQETQYF,TGTGCCAGCAGTGGGCAGGGCCTCCAAGAGACCCAGTACTTC
TRBJ1-1,-,-,TRBV24-1,CATSDGRVNTEAFF,TGTGCCACCAGTGATGGGCGAGTGAACACTGAAGCTTTCTTT
TRBJ1-2,-,-,TRBV28,CASSREVSGYTF,TGTGCCAGCAGCAGGGAGGTTAGTGGCTACACCTTC
TRBJ2-7,-,-,TRBV5-1,CASSLLGLWDEQYF,TGCGCCAGCAGCTTGCTAGGTTTGTGGGACGAGCAGTACTTC
TRBJ1-2,-,-,TRBV27,CASSLSVQGTYGYTF,TGTGCCAGCAGTTTATCGGTACAGGGTACCTATGGCTACACCTTC
TRBJ1-3,-,once,TRBV18,CASSQGGNTIYF,TGTGCCAGCTCTCAGGGTGGAAACACCATATATTTT
TRBJ2-2,TRBD1,-,TRBV2,CASSHRTGWSGELFF,TGTGCCAGCAGTCATCGGACAGGGTGGTCCGGGGAGCTGTTTTTT
TRBJ2-1,TRBD2,once,TRBV9,CASSVGPGLAGPYSYNEQFF,TGTGCCAGCAGCGTGGGACCGGGACTAGCGGGACCTTACTCCTACAATGAGCAGTTCTTC
TRBJ2-3,TRBD1,-,TRBV19,CASSTHRGPPDTQYF,TGTGCCAGTAGTACCCACAGGGGCCCCCCAGATACGCAGTATTTT
TRBJ2-5,-,-,TRBV12-3/TRBV12-4,CASSNSQETQYF,TGTGCCAGCAGTAACTCACAAGAGACCCAGTACTTC
TRBJ2-4,TRBD1,-,TRBV3-1/TRBV3-2,CASSQSYATGNLTLAKNIQYF,TGTGCCAGCAGCCAATCCTATGCGACAGGGAATCTAACCCTAGCCAAAAACATTCAGTACTTC
TRBJ2-7,-,-,TRBV15,CATSRDLPRGTYEQYF,TGTGCCACCAGCAGAGATCTCCCTAGGGGTACCTACGAGCAGTACTTC
TRBJ1-6,-,-,TRBV24-1,CATSVGDNSPLHF,TGTGCCACCAGTGTAGGGGATAATTCACCCCTCCACTTT
TRBJ2-5,TRBD2,-,TRBV5-5,CASSLEGRASSYETQYF,TGTGCCAGCAGCTTAGAAGGGAGGGCCTCTTCGTACGAGACCCAGTACTTC
TRBJ1-5,-,-,TRBV7-2,CASSPMGGVNQPQHF,TGTGCCAGCAGCCCAATGGGGGGGGTTAATCAGCCCCAGCATTTT
TRBJ1-1,-,-,TRBV11-3,CASSLDSPNTEAFF,TGTGCCAGCAGCTTAGATTCTCCGAACACTGAAGCTTTCTTT
TRBJ1-5,-,-,TRBV28,CASSLIDEGPQHF,TGTGCCAGCAGTTTAATTGACGAGGGGCCCCAGCATTTT
TRBJ2-2,-,-,TRBV2,CASSGEGVRTGELFF,TGTGCCAGCAGTGGGGAAGGGGTTAGGACCGGGGAGCTGTTTTTT
TRBJ1-4,TRBD1,-,TRBV5-1,CASSLGTDFNEKLFF,TGCGCCAGCAGCTTAGGGACAGACTTTAATGAAAAACTGTTTTTT
TRBJ1-1,-,-,TRBV11-3,CASSTREGAQAFF,TGTGCCAGCAGCACGCGTGAAGGGGCGCAAGCTTTCTTT
TRBJ1-1,-,-,TRBV6-1,CASSEGAWELNTEAFF,TGTGCCAGCAGTGAAGGGGCATGGGAGCTGAACACTGAAGCTTTCTTT
TRBJ2-1,TRBD2,-,TRBV12-5,CASGLVFLAAPLYNEQFF,TGTGCTAGTGGTTTGGTATTTCTAGCGGCCCCCCTTTACAATGAGCAGTTCTTC
TRBJ1-2,TRBD1,-,TRBV5-1,CASSLAGQGVYPYGYTF,TGCGCCAGCAGCCTGGCGGGACAGGGGGTTTATCCGTATGGCTACACCTTC
TRBJ2-7,TRBD1,-,TRBV5-1,CASSLRQGAYEQYF,TGCGCCAGCAGCTTGCGACAGGGGGCTTACGAGCAGTACTTC
TRBJ2-2,-,-,TRBV5-1,CASSLADRLAGELFF,TGCGCCAGCAGCTTAGCGGACCGTCTCGCCGGGGAGCTGTTTTTT
TRBJ2-7,-,once,TRBV10-2,CASSEIKPSSYEQYF,TGCGCCAGCAGTGAGATAAAGCCAAGCTCCTACGAGCAGTACTTC
TRBJ2-1,TRBD2,-,TRBV27,CASSFEGLAGALSYNEQFF,TGTGCCAGCAGTTTCGAAGGACTAGCGGGAGCTTTATCCTACAATGAGCAGTTCTTC
TRBJ1-1,TRBD1,once,TRBV10-3,CAISPAGQGGNTEAFF,TGTGCCATCAGTCCGGCGGGACAGGGAGGGAACACTGAAGCTTTCTTT
TRBJ1-2,-,-,TRBV7-2,CASSLSPRQTGGYTF,TGTGCCAGCAGCTTATCCCCCCGGCAGACAGGCGGCTACACCTTC
TRBJ2-5,TRBD2,-,TRBV5-1,CASSVAGGNQETQYF,TGCGCCAGCAGCGTAGCGGGAGGTAACCAGGAGACCCAGTACTTC
TRBJ2-2,-,-,TRBV11-3,CASTYHGAGRDTGELFF,TGTGCCAGCACCTATCACGGAGCAGGGCGTGACACCGGGGAGCTGTTTTTT
TRBJ1-5,TRBD1,-,TRBV5-1,CASSLLPGQDQPQHF,TGCGCCAGCAGCTTGCTTCCGGGACAGGATCAGCCCCAGCATTTT
TRBJ1-2,-,-,TRBV19,CASRRQGLLGYTF,TGTGCCAGTAGGAGACAAGGCCTATTAGGCTACACCTTC
TRBJ1-2,TRBD1,-,TRBV5-1,CASSPRDSYGYTF,TGCGCCAGCAGCCCCCGGGACAGCTATGGCTACACCTTC
TRBJ2-1,TRBD2,-,TRBV5-5,CASSFNGREYNEQFF,TGTGCCAGCAGCTTTAACGGGAGGGAGTACAATGAGCAGTTCTTC
TRBJ1-2,-,-,TRBV28,CASSFSRGGIGYTF,TGTGCCAGCAGTTTCTCCCGGGGGGGTATTGGCTACACCTTC
TRBJ1-6,TRBD1,-,TRBV19,CATTDRRNSPLHF,TGTGCCACTACGGACAGGAGAAATTCACCCCTCCACTTT